This T cell receptor (beta chain) was sequenced for a study of cytomegalovirus exposure and HLA in healthy donors. Broader study findings: Listed as cytomegalovirus-associated were around 160 TCR beta chains.

With respect to this clone: The antigen is undetermined.

Primers: 60 Vbeta forward and 13 Jbeta reverse. The method was immunoSEQ multiplex PCR; TCRdb's version includes in-frame clones alone and lacks a portion of them. The repertoire consists of about 200,000 clones, with 65% to 80% occurring once and the leading ten covering approximately 4%. Trimming removed 7 bases at V and 11 bases at J, with 21 bases between. The CDR3 totals 13 residues. Germline V gene sequence: CDR1 SGDLS, CDR2 YYNGEE. The material sequenced was PBMCs. J is TRBJ1-1 and V is TRBV9; a possible D gene is TRBD1 (6 bases). The source is a woman aged 30 to 39 in good health and CMV-seropositive. The CDR3 sequence is CASGPPGGRHAFF. CDR3 nucleotide sequence: TGTGCCAGCGGCCCCCCCGGGGGGCGCCACGCTTTCTTT.